Listed below are T cell receptor beta chains from one sample, sequenced in a study of tumor-infiltrating lymphocytes in primary liver carcinoma. TCRdb called the multiplex PCR reads again in MiXCR, with one record for every CDR3 protein. The repertoire holds about 100,000 distinct CDR3 sequences, with roughly 70% as singletons. Sequencing input: tumor-adjacent normal liver tissue. The receptors were gathered from a man aged 35-49 years with primary liver carcinoma and hepatitis B virus infection. Each CDR3 is given with its conserved first and last residue. The D gene is left open where the match is weak. Clone sizes are given selectively: once, few, many, or a class where the clone is expanded.

cdr3_length d_call j_call clone_size v_call cdr3_aa cdr3_nt
14 TRBD1 TRBJ2-7 . TRBV2 CASRVGQGESEQYF TGTGCCAGCAGGGTCGGACAGGGGGAAAGCGAGCAGTACTTC
15 . TRBJ2-3 . TRBV11-2 CASSLECAEQGSLYF TGTGCCAGCAGCTTAGAATGCGCAGAGCAGGGGAGTCTGTATTTT
15 TRBD1 TRBJ2-7 many TRBV13 CASSLGQGISYEQYF TGTGCCAGCAGTTTGGGACAGGGAATTTCCTACGAGCAGTACTTC
15 . TRBJ2-1 once TRBV11-2 CASNLGGISYNEQFF TGTGCCAGCAACTTAGGCGGGATTTCCTACAATGAGCAGTTCTTC
16 TRBD1 TRBJ2-3 . TRBV11-2 CASTEGASLSGGTQYF TGTGCCAGCACCGAGGGGGCTAGCTTATCAGGAGGTACGCAGTATTTT
14 . TRBJ2-7 medium-sized TRBV6-5 CASSYDRGPYEQYF TGTGCCAGCAGTTACGACCGGGGACCCTACGAGCAGTACTTC
13 . TRBJ2-7 . TRBV6-1 CANSASVRYEQYF TGTGCCAACAGTGCTAGCGTGAGATACGAGCAGTACTTC
15 . TRBJ2-3 . TRBV5-1 CASNSRDRSTDTQYF TGCGCCAGCAACTCGAGAGACAGGAGCACAGATACGCAGTATTTT
15 TRBD1 TRBJ1-2 medium-sized TRBV7-8 CASSWRTGNHYGYTF TGTGCCAGCAGCTGGCGGACAGGGAACCACTATGGCTACACCTTC
14 . TRBJ2-7 many TRBV11-2 CASSLAYGSYEQYF TGTGCCAGCAGCTTAGCTTACGGCTCCTACGAGCAGTACTTC
16 . TRBJ2-3 few TRBV11-2 CASSPPISGSIDTQYF TGTGCCAGCAGCCCTCCGATTAGCGGCAGCATAGATACGCAGTATTTT
15 . TRBJ1-2 . TRBV6-1 CASRQVGGGGYGYTF TGCGCCAGCAGACAGGTGGGGGGCGGCGGGTACGGCTACACCTTC
15 . TRBJ2-7 . TRBV11-2 CASSRQGGLGYEQHF TGTGCCAGCAGCCGGCAGGGGGGACTGGGCTACGAGCAGCACTTC
11 . TRBJ1-2 many TRBV6-5 CASSGLRSQAF TGTGCCAGCAGTGGCCTGCGGTCCCAAGCCTTC
16 TRBD2 TRBJ2-3 many TRBV11-2 CASSPTSGGSTDTQYF TGTGCCAGCAGCCCCACCAGCGGGGGGAGCACAGATACGCAGTATTTT
15 . TRBJ2-6 . TRBV6-5 CASTNRRSGADVLTF TGTGCCAGCACCAACCGTCGCTCAGGGGCCGACGTCCTGACTTTC
13 . TRBJ2-7 . TRBV11-2 CASSLEWRTEQYF TGTGCCAGCAGCTTAGAATGGCGCACCGAGCAGTACTTC
15 . TRBJ2-2 many TRBV5-4 CASSSGLNGGGELFF TGTGCCAGCAGCTCCGGACTAAACGGGGGCGGGGAGCTGTTTTTT
14 TRBD2 TRBJ2-1 many TRBV10-1 CASSPSGSSGEQFF TGCGCCAGCAGCCCTAGCGGGAGTTCGGGTGAGCAGTTCTTC
15 . TRBJ2-2 . TRBV6-5 CASSYSDPVTGELFF TGTGCCAGCAGTTACAGTGACCCTGTCACCGGGGAGCTGTTTTTT
17 . TRBJ2-3 many TRBV5-6 CASSLDGGYTSTDTQYF TGTGCCAGCAGCTTGGATGGGGGCTATACTAGCACAGATACGCAGTATTTT
17 . TRBJ2-3 . TRBV11-2 CGSSSVGAGSGEDTQYF TGTGGCAGCAGCTCAGTCGGTGCGGGGTCGGGTGAAGATACGCAGTATTTT
12 . TRBJ2-5 many TRBV10-3 CAISTGQETQYF TGTGCCATCAGCACAGGTCAAGAGACCCAGTACTTC
16 . TRBJ2-3 . TRBV7-8 CASTFQRGALRDTQYF TGTGCCAGCACCTTCCAACGAGGGGCCCTCAGAGATACACAGTATTTT
15 TRBD2 TRBJ2-7 . TRBV29-1 CSVEEVAGGGYERYF TGCAGCGTTGAAGAGGTAGCGGGAGGTGGGTACGAGCGGTACTTC
17 TRBD1 TRBJ1-2 few TRBV28 CASSPPNLTGQVYGYTF TGTGCCAGCAGTCCGCCAAACCTCACTGGACAGGTCTATGGCTACACCTTC
16 . TRBJ2-1 . TRBV5-6 CAGSLEGTSSYNERFF TGTGCCGGCAGCTTGGAGGGGACAAGCTCCTACAATGAGCGGTTCTTC
14 . TRBJ1-5 . TRBV11-2 CASLKWGSTDTQHF TGTGCCTCACTGAAGTGGGGCAGCACAGATACGCAGCATTTT
20 . TRBJ2-3 . TRBV11-2 CASSILQIAGGRARSDTQYF TGTGCCAGTAGCATCCTACAAATCGCAGGGGGGAGGGCCCGGTCAGATACGCAGTATTTT
16 TRBD1 TRBJ2-7 many TRBV7-9 CASSPGTGKSSYEQYF TGTGCCAGCAGTCCCGGGACAGGGAAAAGCTCCTACGAGCAGTACTTC
16 TRBD1 TRBJ2-2 many TRBV5-4 CASSLGRQGNTGELFF TGTGCCAGCAGCTTGGGGCGACAGGGGAACACCGGGGAGCTGTTTTTT
14 . TRBJ1-2 . TRBV11-2 CTSSFTDVTYGYTF TGTACCAGCAGCTTTACAGACGTTACCTATGGCTACACCTTC
14 . TRBJ2-3 . TRBV6-1 CASSARLVGEAQYF TGTGCCAGTAGTGCGAGACTAGTGGGCGAAGCGCAGTATTTT
17 . TRBJ2-1 . TRBV14 CASSQAPGASAVNEQFF TGTGCCAGCAGCCAAGCCCCCGGGGCTAGCGCCGTAAATGAGCAGTTCTTC
14 . TRBJ1-1 . TRBV11-2 CACSLSALPGGASF TGTGCCTGCAGCTTGTCGGCCCTCCCCGGGGGAGCTTCCTTT
16 . TRBJ1-5 . TRBV29-1 CSVEDFAGATPGAQHF TGCAGCGTTGAAGATTTCGCGGGAGCAACCCCGGGAGCTCAGCATTTT
14 TRBD2 TRBJ2-7 . TRBV7-9 CAISLTSGSYEQYF TGTGCCATCAGCCTGACTAGCGGCTCCTACGAGCAGTACTTC
14 TRBD1 TRBJ1-4 medium-sized TRBV6-6 CASSKGQDNEKLFF TGTGCCAGCAGTAAGGGACAGGACAATGAAAAACTGTTTTTT
15 . TRBJ2-1 . TRBV11-2 CASSTLVGSGDEQFF TGTGCCAGCAGCACGCTTGTGGGGTCGGGGGATGAGCAGTTCTTC
15 TRBD2 TRBJ2-5 . TRBV11-2 CASSWTSWYQEAQYF TGCGCCAGCAGCTGGACTAGCTGGTACCAAGAGGCCCAGTACTTC
13 . TRBJ1-5 many TRBV7-8 CASSFARDQPQHF TGTGCCAGCAGTTTCGCAAGGGATCAGCCCCAGCATTTT
15 . TRBJ2-4 . TRBV5-1 CASSLDWGPRNIQYF TGCGCCAGCAGCTTGGATTGGGGCCCCAGGAACATTCAGTACTTC
14 TRBD2 TRBJ2-1 once TRBV6-1 CASSFAGAINEQFF TGTGCCAGCTCATTTGCGGGAGCGATCAATGAGCAGTTCTTC
15 TRBD1 TRBJ2-7 . TRBV28 CASSFLDRDSYEQYF TGTGCCAGCAGTTTTCTGGACAGGGATTCCTACGAGCAGTACTTC
15 . TRBJ2-1 many TRBV6-5 CASRTDGAQTDEQFF TGTGCCAGCAGGACGGACGGGGCACAGACGGATGAGCAGTTCTTC